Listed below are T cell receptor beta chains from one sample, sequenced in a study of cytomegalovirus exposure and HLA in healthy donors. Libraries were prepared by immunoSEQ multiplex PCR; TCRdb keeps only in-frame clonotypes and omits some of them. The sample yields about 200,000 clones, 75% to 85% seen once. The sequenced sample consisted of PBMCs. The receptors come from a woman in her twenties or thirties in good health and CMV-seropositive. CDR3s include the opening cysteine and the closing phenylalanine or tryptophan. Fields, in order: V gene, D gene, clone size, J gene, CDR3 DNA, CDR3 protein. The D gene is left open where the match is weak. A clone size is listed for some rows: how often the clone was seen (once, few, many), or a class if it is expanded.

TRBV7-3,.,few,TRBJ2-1,TGTGCCAGCAGCTTAAGGCCTAGCGAACCTCCCTTGGGGGAGCAGTTCTTC,CASSLRPSEPPLGEQFF
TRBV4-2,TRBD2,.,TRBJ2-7,TGTGCCAGCAGCCAAGAGTTCGGCGGGAGGTTAACCTACGAGCAGTACTTC,CASSQEFGGRLTYEQYF
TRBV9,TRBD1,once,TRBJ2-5,TGTGCCAGCAGCGGGGACAGGGGAATAGGAGAGACCCAGTACTTC,CASSGDRGIGETQYF
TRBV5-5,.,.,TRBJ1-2,TGTGCCAGCACCACGACCGGGACACCTTATGGCTACACCTTC,CASTTTGTPYGYTF
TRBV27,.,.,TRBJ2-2,TGTGCCAGCAGGTCATCCACCGGGGAGCTGTTTTTT,CASRSSTGELFF
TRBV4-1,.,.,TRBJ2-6,TGCGCCAGCAGCCAACACCAGGGGTCTTCTGGGGCCAACGTCCTGACTTTC,CASSQHQGSSGANVLTF
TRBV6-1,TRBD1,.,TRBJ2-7,TGTGCCGGAAGACAGGGGGCTGGTTACGAGCAGTACTTC,CAGRQGAGYEQYF
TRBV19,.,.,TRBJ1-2,TGTGCCAGTACGGGGGGCAGTGGCTACACCTTC,CASTGGSGYTF
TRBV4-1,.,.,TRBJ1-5,TGCGCCAGCAGCCAAGATCGATGGGACACGCGACGAGATCAGCCCCAGCATTTT,CASSQDRWDTRRDQPQHF
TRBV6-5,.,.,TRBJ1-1,TGTGCCAGCAAACAGGGAAGAGGCACTGAAGCTTTCTTT,CASKQGRGTEAFF
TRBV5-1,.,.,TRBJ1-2,TGCGCCAGCAGTAAGAGGGAAGCTAACTATGGCTACACCTTC,CASSKREANYGYTF
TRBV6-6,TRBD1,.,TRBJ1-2,TGTGCCAGCAACGGCGCAGGGGGCATAGCTAACTATGGCTACACCTTC,CASNGAGGIANYGYTF
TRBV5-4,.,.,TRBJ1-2,TGTGCCAGCAGCTCATGGACTGTCCCAAACTATGGCTACACCTTC,CASSSWTVPNYGYTF
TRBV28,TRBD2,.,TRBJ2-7,TGTGCCGGGGGGAAAGCGGGACCTGTCTACGAGCAGTACTTC,CAGGKAGPVYEQYF
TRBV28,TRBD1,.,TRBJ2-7,TGTGCCAGCAGTTCCCCGCAGGGGGCAGGTCAGGAGTACTTC,CASSSPQGAGQEYF
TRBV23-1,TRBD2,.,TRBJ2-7,TGCGCCAGCAGTCTCTCCCTAGCGGGGAGCCACGAGCAGTACTTC,CASSLSLAGSHEQYF
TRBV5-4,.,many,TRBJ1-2,TGTGCCAGCAGCGGTGACAGAGTCTCCCAGAGCTACACCTTC,CASSGDRVSQSYTF
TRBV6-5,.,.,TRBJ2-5,TGTGCCAGCAGTCCGGGACTCCAGGAGACCCAGTACTTC,CASSPGLQETQYF
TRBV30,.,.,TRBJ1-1,TGTGCCTGGAGTTTCACCGCGGGTACTGAAGCTTTCTTT,CAWSFTAGTEAFF
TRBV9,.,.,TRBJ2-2,TGTGCCAGCAGCGTCGCACCAGGGGTCACCGGGGAGCTGTTTTTT,CASSVAPGVTGELFF
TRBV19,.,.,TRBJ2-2,TGTGCCAGTAGTATAATATTCGGGGTACATTGGGGGGAGCTGTTTTTT,CASSIIFGVHWGELFF
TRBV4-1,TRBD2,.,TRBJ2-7,TGCGCCAGCAGCCAAGGGGGTAGCGGGGTTGGTGACGAGCAGTACTTC,CASSQGGSGVGDEQYF
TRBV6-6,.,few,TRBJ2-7,TGTGCCAGCAGTTACTCGAGTTCGACTCTTTCTCTGTACTTC,CASSYSSSTLSLYF
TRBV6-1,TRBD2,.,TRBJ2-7,TGTGCCACTCTGTCTAGCGGGTACTACGAGCAGTACTTC,CATLSSGYYEQYF